The 17 T cell receptor beta chains listed next were all sequenced from one sample in a study of Graves' ophthalmopathy and Graves' hyperthyroidism. Amplified material comprised TCR beta CDR3 regions derived from RNA transcripts. The authors performed first-round RT-PCR with HTBI primers and then a second-round multiplex PCR. TCRdb reanalysed the multiplex PCR reads using MiXCR and keeps one entry per CDR3 protein. The repertoire holds approximately 160,000 distinct CDR3 sequences, with approximately 38% as singletons. Sequencing was done on a sample of peripheral blood. Source of these receptors: a woman between 40 and 55 years old with Graves' ophthalmopathy.

The chain combines TRBV6-2 or TRBV6-3 with TRBJ2-7; unclear D gene. The CDR3 contains 13 residues. V was cut by 5 bases and J by 3 bases, with 11 bases left in between. CDR1 MNHEY and CDR2 SVGEGT come from the germline V gene. The CDR3 sequence: CASSRSAVYEQYF. The CDR3 DNA reads TGTGCCAGCAGTCGATCTGCTGTCTACGAGCAGTACTTC.

This clonotype has at least ten counts. The genes are TRBV7-3 and TRBJ2-7; TRBD1 agrees at 9 bases. V dropped 3 bases and J dropped 6; count of bases not matched to a gene: 3. CDR1 SGHTA and CDR2 FQGTGA come from the germline V gene. The CDR3 extends over 13 amino acids. The CDR3 DNA reads TGTGCCAGCAGCTTCGGACAGGGGCGCGAGCAGTACTTC. This codes for CASSFGQGREQYF.

The table lists this clonotype with many counts. The V gene is TRBV28, the J gene TRBJ1-1; TRBD1 is a possible D gene (6 bases). The V gene lost 5 bases and the J gene lost 0 bases, with 10 bases spanning the gap. The CDR3 runs to 14 residues. CDR1 is MDHEN and CDR2 is SYDVKM in the germline V gene. This CDR3 reads CASSPGTMNTEAFF. The CDR3 DNA follows: TGTGCCAGCAGTCCCGGGACAATGAACACTGAAGCTTTCTTT.

J is TRBJ1-6 and V is TRBV15; D ambiguous. This CDR3 has 16 amino acids. V lost 0 bases to trimming and J lost 8 bases, with 14 bases between them. Germline-derived CDR1 and CDR2 are LNHNV and YYDKDF (reference sequence). The CDR3 loop reads CATSRDEEGNYSPLHF. The CDR3 nucleotides are TGTGCCACCAGCAGAGATGAGGAGGGAAATTATTCACCCCTCCACTTT.

This clonotype was seen at least ten times. V is TRBV10-3 and J is TRBJ1-2; D is undetermined. V gave up 3 bases and J gave up 1 base, with 12 bases separating them. CDR3 length equals 15 residues. The germline gives CDR1 ENHRY, CDR2 SYGVKD. CDR3 nucleotides: TGTGCCATCAGTGATACTGGAGGTTTTAACTATGGCTACACCTTC. Amino acids: CAISDTGGFNYGYTF.

This clonotype has ten or more counts. The J gene is TRBJ2-2, the V gene TRBV30; D is uncertain. Germline V lookup: CDR1 GTSNPN, CDR2 SVGIG (reference sequence). This CDR3 spans 13 amino acids. Trimming cost V 1 base and J 5 bases, with 8 bases left between them. CDR3 in amino acids: CAWSEVRTGELFF. CDR3 DNA: TGTGCCTGGAGTGAAGTCAGGACCGGGGAGCTGTTTTTT. The whole variable domain, filled in from reference TRBV30 and TRBJ2-2, reads SQTIHQWPATLVQPVGSPLSLECTVEGTSNPNLYWYRQAAGRGLQLLFYSVGIGQISSEVPQNLSASRPQDRQFILSSKKLLLSDSGFYLCAWSEVRTGELFFGEGSRLTVL.

The chain employs TRBV29-1 and TRBJ1-1; unclear D gene. Germline V gene sequence: CDR1 SQVTM, CDR2 ANQGSEA. This CDR3 is 11 amino acids long. V lost 4 bases to trimming and J lost 3 bases, with 6 bases between them. This chain's CDR3 is CSVVTYTEAFF. The DNA of the CDR3 is TGCAGCGTTGTGACTTACACTGAAGCTTTCTTT.

Many counts were recorded for this clonotype. The rearrangement joins TRBV28 to TRBJ2-7; no clear D gene. The CDR3 extends over 13 amino acids. V was clipped by 2 bases and J by 6 bases, with 11 bases between them. Looked up from germline, CDR1 is MDHEN and CDR2 is SYDVKM. The CDR3 here is CASSLTPGGEQYF. CDR3 DNA sequence: TGTGCCAGCAGTTTAACCCCAGGCGGCGAGCAGTACTTC.

This clonotype occurred many times. CDR3 sequence: CASSATTGNGTFF. The CDR3 bases are TGTGCCAGCAGTGCGACAACAGGAAACGGTACTTTCTTT. V and J are TRBV27 and TRBJ1-1; D is perhaps TRBD1 (5 bases). The CDR3 runs 13 residues. From germline, CDR1 is MNHEY and CDR2 SMNVEV (reference sequence). Deletions cut 5 bases from V and 12 bases from J, with 19 bases between.

This clonotype was observed at least ten times. J is TRBJ1-1 and V is TRBV7-3; D remains ambiguous. The CDR3 spans 13 residues. CDR1 is SGHTA, CDR2 FQGTGA, per germline. Trimming stripped 6 bases from V and 4 bases from J, with 12 bases between. CDR3 DNA sequence: TGTGCCAGCAGTCCCCATGAGCGCACTGAAGCTTTCTTT. This translates into CASSPHERTEAFF.

There are many counts of this clonotype. V and J are TRBV30 and TRBJ1-5; D call uncertain. Per germline, CDR1 GTSNPN and CDR2 SVGIG (reference sequence). V was shortened by 0 bases and J by 2 bases, with 8 bases between the two germline ends. This CDR3 region has 14 residues. The CDR3 sequence: CAWSVGFGNQPQHF. The CDR3 DNA is TGTGCCTGGAGTGTCGGATTTGGCAATCAGCCCCAGCATTTT.

The rearrangement links TRBV6-1 to TRBJ2-2; D is unclear. There are 15 residues in the CDR3. Germline assignment: CDR1 MNHNS and CDR2 SASEGT. The V end was cut by 3 bases, the J end by 0 bases, with 8 bases between. The CDR3 reads CASSDLIANTGELFF. CDR3 sequence (DNA): TGTGCCAGCAGTGATTTGATCGCGAACACCGGGGAGCTGTTTTTT.

This clonotype was observed at least ten times. The chain carries TRBV12-3 or TRBV12-4 and TRBJ1-2; D is ambiguous. V lost 3 bases to trimming and J lost 3 bases, with 8 bases between them. The CDR3 runs 13 residues. DNA for the CDR3: TGTGCCAGCAGTTTCAGCAACTACTATGGCTACACCTTC. Translation: CASSFSNYYGYTF.

This clonotype was detected a few times. The chain uses TRBV18 and TRBJ2-7, with D perhaps matching TRBD1 (5 bases). V was cut by 3 bases and J by 5 bases, with 8 bases left in between. Germline V gene data show CDR1 as KGHSH and CDR2 as LQKENI. This CDR3 has 12 residues. The CDR3 DNA reads TGTGCCAGCTCACCGCAGGGTGACGAGCAGTACTTC. The encoded protein is CASSPQGDEQYF. Looking up the rest from reference TRBV18 and TRBJ2-7 gives the full variable domain: NAGVMQNPRHLVRRRGQEARLRCSPMKGHSHVYWYRQLPEEGLKFMVYLQKENIIDESGMPKERFSAEFPKEGPSILRIQQVVRGDSAAYFCASSPQGDEQYFGPGTRLTVT.

This clonotype was seen ten or more times. A read error may produce the germline difference seen at one junction end. The rearrangement joins TRBV7-7 to TRBJ2-5, with D possibly matching TRBD1 (6 bases). Germline V gives CDR1 SSHAT, CDR2 FNYEAQ (reference sequence). The CDR3 sequence is 13 residues long. This chain's CDR3 is CASSWGREETQYF. CDR3 DNA: TGTGCTAGCAGCTGGGGGCGAGAGGAGACCCAGTACTTC. The full variable domain, in which reference TRBV7-7 and TRBJ2-5 provide the parts outside the CDR3, is GAGVSQSPRYKVTKRGQDVTLRCDPISSHATLYWYQQALGQGPEFLTYFNYEAQPDKSGLPSDRFSAERPEGSISTLTIQRTEQRDSAMYRCASSWGREETQYFGPGTRLLVL.

The gene calls are TRBV28 and TRBJ1-1; D remains ambiguous. The CDR3 runs to 13 residues. The germline gives CDR1 MDHEN, CDR2 SYDVKM. The germline V and J ends were trimmed by 6 bases and 4 bases, with 12 bases remaining between them. The CDR3: CASSLAIGTEAFF. The CDR3 DNA sequence: TGTGCCAGCAGCTTAGCGATCGGCACTGAAGCTTTCTTT.

This chain joins TRBV29-1 and TRBJ1-1; D not resolved. The CDR3 is 10 residues long. Between the trimmed V and J ends, which lost 7 bases and 1 base, there was a span of 4 bases. The V gene's germline CDR1 is SQVTM and CDR2 ANQGSEA. Written as DNA, the CDR3 is TGCAGCGGACAGAACACTGAAGCTTTCTTT. Translating it yields CSGQNTEAFF.